A single sample is the source of the 7 T cell receptor beta chains below, sequenced in a study of blood T cell repertoires in COVID-19. Measured with immunoSEQ multiplex PCR; TCRdb has only the in-frame clones, and not every one. The repertoire consists of about 76,000 clones, with 90% occurring once and the leading ten covering 8% to 10%. The sequenced sample consisted of peripheral blood. The receptors originated from a human donor in a cohort sampled during active COVID-19.

The chain combines TRBV5-1 with TRBJ2-5; 8 positions match TRBD2. This CDR3 region has 16 residues. J was trimmed by 2 bases and V by 0 bases; bases with no gene match: 6. Germline CDR1 is SGHRS and CDR2 is YFSETQ. The CDR3 DNA reads TGCGCCAGCAGCTTGGGCCCCACTAGCGGACAAGAGACCCAGTACTTC. It specifies CASSLGPTSGQETQYF. The whole variable domain, remainder taken from reference TRBV5-1 and TRBJ2-5, is KAGVTQTPRYLIKTRGQQVTLSCSPISGHRSVSWYQQTPGQGLQFLFEYFSETQRNKGNFPGRFSGRQFSNSRSEMNVSTLELGDSALYLCASSLGPTSGQETQYFGPGTRLLVL.

This rearrangement joins TRBV10-3 to TRBJ2-7; 9 bases are shared with TRBD1. CDR3 length equals 12 residues. Germline CDR1 ENHRY, CDR2 SYGVKD. The J segment lost 4 bases and the V segment lost 10 bases, leaving 5 bases of the junction unmatched. Here the CDR3 reads CATTDRGYEQYF. The CDR3 nucleotides are TGTGCCACAACGGACAGGGGTTACGAGCAGTACTTC.

This chain links TRBV28 with TRBJ2-1; D remains ambiguous. Germline values: CDR1 MDHEN, CDR2 SYDVKM. Trimming shortened V by 5 bases and J by 9 bases, and 17 bases separated the two germline ends. The CDR3 extends over 14 amino acids. CDR3 sequence (DNA): TGTGCCAGCAGTCTACGATGGAGTGACGGTGAGCAGTTCTTC. It is translated as CASSLRWSDGEQFF.

The gene calls are TRBV30 and TRBJ2-7; no reliable D call. This CDR3 region has 13 residues. In germline, CDR1 is GTSNPN, CDR2 SVGIG (reference sequence). V was cut by 2 bases and J by 2 bases, with 10 bases left in between. CDR3 region: CAWSMRFTYEQYF. The CDR3 nucleotides read TGTGCCTGGAGTATGCGGTTTACCTACGAGCAGTACTTC.

This chain uses TRBV13 with TRBJ2-1; TRBD2 aligns across 8 bases. The CDR3 covers 14 residues. The V gene end was trimmed by 4 bases and the J gene end by 8 bases; junction bases not matched to a gene: 7. Germline lookup yields CDR1 PRHDT and CDR2 FYEKMQ (reference sequence). CDR3 coding DNA: TGTGCCAGCAGCTCCAACGGGGGGGTCGATGAGCAGTTCTTC. This sequence encodes CASSSNGGVDEQFF.

V gene TRBV6-1 combines with J gene TRBJ1-5; tentatively, D is TRBD1 (5 bases). The CDR3 has 16 residues. Trimming stripped 2 bases from V and 6 bases from J, with 17 bases between. The germline V gene has CDR1 MNHNS and CDR2 SASEGT. This CDR3 reads CASSELTTAASQPQHF. Written as DNA, the CDR3 is TGTGCCAGCAGTGAACTTACGACAGCCGCGAGTCAGCCCCAGCATTTT.

The V gene is TRBV4-3, the J gene TRBJ2-1; weak D call: TRBD2 (6 bases). The V gene's germline CDR1 is LGHNA and CDR2 YSLEER. This CDR3 is built from 15 residues. The V and J ends lost 4 bases and 10 bases respectively, with 20 bases between them. CDR3 sequence: CASSPGLSLPGEQFF. CDR3 nucleotide sequence: TGCGCCAGCAGCCCGGGACTCTCCCTCCCGGGCGAGCAGTTCTTC.